The T cell receptor (beta chain) described here comes from a study of regulatory T cells in long-lasting Graves disease. Study conclusions and caveats: Persistent disease was associated with favored TRBV28 usage and with favored use of TRBJ1-2 and TRBJ2-5. Lower TCR diversity was seen in persistent Graves' patients than in newly diagnosed ones.

This clonotype was detected ten times or more. As yet, its antigen is unknown. Time point here: persistent/refractory GD, antithyroid drugs over 5 years with positive TRAb. PBMCs provided the RNA from which the TCR library was made. Patients of an endocrinology department in Xi'an, China, were included. Libraries of TCR beta came from iRepertoire HTBI primers plus Arm-PCR of CDR3 regions. TCRdb reprocessed the multiplex PCR reads with MiXCR, giving one entry per CDR3 protein. The table records roughly 450,000 distinct CDR3 sequences, about 20% of them present only once. This CDR3 has 13 residues. The germline V gene encodes CDR1 MDHEN and CDR2 SYDVKM. Trimming cost V 7 bases and J 6 bases, with 15 bases left between them.

The clonotype originates from a female donor with Graves disease. V gene TRBV28 combines with J gene TRBJ1-1; a weak D match, TRBD1 (6 bases). The input for sequencing was peripheral blood mononuclear cells (PBMCs), taken when the disease was refractory, from a patient treated with antithyroid drugs. In DNA form, the CDR3 reads TGTGCCAGCACCACTCCAGGGGACTCTGAAGCTTTCTTT. The encoded protein is CASTTPGDSEAFF. Using reference TRBV28 and TRBJ1-1 for the parts outside the CDR3, the full variable domain is DVKVTQSSRYLVKRTGEKVFLECVQDMDHENMFWYRQDPGLGLRLIYFSYDVKMKEKGDIPEGYSVSREKKERFSLILESASTNQTSMYLCASTTPGDSEAFFGQGTRLTVV.